Below, 8 T cell receptor beta chains from the same sample are listed, as sequenced in a study of regulatory T cells in long-lasting Graves disease (dated by TCRdb to the early 2020s). Library construction relied on multiplex PCR. Sequenced using an Illumina HiSeq 4000. TCR beta libraries were built with iRepertoire HTBI primers and Arm-PCR amplification of CDR3 regions. Through fastp at Q25 and MiXCR, TCRdb rebuilt clones from the public reads, retaining in-frame beta chains. Entries that share a CDR3 protein sequence are merged under the most common genes and DNA. Within this sample are about 450,000 distinct CDR3 sequences, with roughly a quarter of them counted one time only. Of the sample, roughly a quarter is held by the ten largest clones. The sample's time point label is to be understood as: persistent/refractory GD, antithyroid drugs over 5 years with positive TRAb. For both TCR sequencing and RNA sequencing, RNA was extracted from PBMCs in TRIzol.

The material was peripheral blood mononuclear cells (PBMCs), obtained when the disease was refractory, from a patient treated with antithyroid drugs. The receptors were sampled from a female donor with Graves disease.

This clonotype appeared many times. The rearrangement joins TRBV2 to TRBJ1-2; TRBD1 is a possible D gene (6 bases). V shed 1 base and J shed 4 bases, with 10 bases lying between them. Per germline, CDR1 SNHLY and CDR2 FYNNEI. The CDR3 is made up of 14 amino acids. The chain's CDR3 is CASSEGGGGYGYTF. The CDR3 bases are TGTGCCAGCAGTGAAGGTGGAGGGGGCTATGGCTACACCTTC.

J is TRBJ1-3 and V is TRBV19; D possibly corresponds to TRBD1 (5 bases). Germline assignment: CDR1 LNHDA and CDR2 SQIVND (reference sequence). Trimming took 8 bases from V and 2 from J, leaving 13 bases between them. This CDR3 has 14 amino acids. CDR3 DNA sequence: TGTGCCAGTGGGCAGGGTACTACTGGAAACACCATATATTTT. Translated, it gives CASGQGTTGNTIYF.

Ten or more counts support this clonotype. This chain joins TRBV12-3 or TRBV12-4 and TRBJ1-2; D not certain. V was cut by 3 bases and J by 5 bases, with 10 bases left in between. The CDR3 totals 13 residues. The CDR3 DNA reads TGTGCCAGCAGTTTCCCCGACCCTTATGGCTACACCTTC. This gives the protein CASSFPDPYGYTF.

This clonotype was observed a handful of times. V and J are TRBV7-3 and TRBJ1-1; no reliable D call. V was pared by 1 base and J by 5 bases, with 8 bases between. The CDR3 consists of 13 residues. In germline, CDR1 is SGHTA, CDR2 FQGTGA. This CDR3 reads CASSLMRGTEAFF. The CDR3 DNA follows: TGTGCCAGCAGCTTAATGCGGGGAACTGAAGCTTTCTTT.

The gene calls are TRBV30 and TRBJ1-1, with a possible D match to TRBD1 (5 bases). In germline, CDR1 is GTSNPN, CDR2 SVGIG (reference sequence). The ends were cut back, 2 bases at V and 0 bases at J, with 13 bases in the middle. This CDR3 has 15 amino acids. CDR3 DNA: TGTGCCTGGAGTCAAACGACAGAGATGAACACTGAAGCTTTCTTT. Its translation is CAWSQTTEMNTEAFF.

The chain uses TRBV27 and TRBJ1-5; D gene uncertain. Between the trimmed V and J ends, which lost 2 bases and 7 bases, there was a span of 9 bases. Germline V CDR1 and CDR2: MNHEY, SMNVEV (reference sequence). This CDR3 spans 13 amino acids. CDR3 coding DNA: TGTGCCAGCAGTTTAAAGTTAGGGCAGCCCCAGCATTTT. Translated, it gives CASSLKLGQPQHF.

There are a few counts of this clonotype. V and J are TRBV25-1 and TRBJ2-2; weak D call: TRBD2 (6 bases). The CDR3 is 14 amino acids. The germline V and J ends were trimmed by 8 bases and 7 bases, with 17 bases remaining between them. Germline CDR1 is MGHDK and CDR2 is SYGVNS. The CDR3 DNA sequence: TGTGCCAGCGGGACTTCCATGGGGGGCGGGGAGCTGTTTTTT. This translates into CASGTSMGGGELFF.

Many counts were recorded for this clonotype. The J gene is TRBJ2-5, the V gene TRBV13; D is perhaps TRBD2 (6 bases). Germline V gives CDR1 PRHDT, CDR2 FYEKMQ (reference sequence). Between the trimmed V and J ends, which lost 3 bases and 2 bases, there was a span of 10 bases. This CDR3 is built from 14 residues. CDR3 loop: CASSFKAGQETQYF. The CDR3 region has the DNA TGTGCCAGCAGCTTCAAGGCGGGACAAGAGACCCAGTACTTC.